One TCR beta chain is described in this entry. Antigen specificity is unknown. Deep-level running was used for the assay. The assay was immunoSEQ multiplex PCR, and TCRdb's table has in-frame clones only and misses some. The sample contains about 1 million clones, more than 65% of which appear only once. It was into CD45RA+ naive and CD45RA-negative memory subsets that the CD4+ cells were split. The ends were cut back, 1 base at V and 3 bases at J, with 13 bases in the middle. In germline, CDR1 is SGHTA, CDR2 FQGNSA. The CDR3 runs to 15 residues. The data originate from a study of shared clonotypes between healthy human individuals. General observations from the study: Rarefaction analysis demonstrated incomplete sorted-subset sequencing notwithstanding large depth.

Sequences were obtained from memory CD4+ T cells sorted from blood. The sample's subset: CD45RA-negative fraction. This clonotype was obtained from a man in his late teens or twenties in good health. The rearrangement uses TRBV7-2 and TRBJ2-7; D may be TRBD1 (7 bases). The CDR3 DNA sequence: TGTGCCAGCAGCTTAGAGGGGGGACAGTTCTACGAGCAGTACTTC. Translated, it gives CASSLEGGQFYEQYF.